This TCR beta chain comes out of a study of human T cells and chemical hapten exposure (dated by TCRdb to the early 2020s). Notes on the research overall: For sensitization, 2% DPC in acetone was applied to a roughly 2 cm by roughly 2 cm area of upper inner arm skin. Weekly therapeutic DPC doses were additionally applied to the scalp of patients throughout the approximately 24-week study period. Patch testing was done on the upper back using Finn chambers containing 0.01% DPC, and results were scored after 6 days according to International Contact Dermatitis Research Group standards. Most of the patients in the cohort were female, and the cohort covered alopecia areata with under or over 50% scalp involvement, alopecia totalis and alopecia universalis. Libraries were combined into a pool for sequencing, and differences in TCR yield between samples came mainly from small differences in library volumes within the pool. In alopecia patients, the study followed how the peripheral blood TCR repertoire changed in vivo over primary and secondary sensitization to diphenylcyclopropenone (DPC), a hapten. Patient blood was sampled pre-sensitization (week 0) and at 2, 6 and about 24 weeks after DPC sensitization. Blood for TCR sequencing was provided by twenty-nine alopecia patients at one to four time points (pre-sensitization, 2, 6 and 24 weeks).

CDR1 MNHNS and CDR2 SASEGT are derived from the germline V gene. Ends trimmed: V by 6 bases, J by 4 bases; bases unmatched to a gene: 10. Measured from the cysteine to the phenylalanine, the CDR3 is 15 residues long. Only the CDR3 DNA is retained, 45 bases long and in frame from the first base. Read against the paper, the sample's time point label means: patch test 3, about 24 weeks after DPC sensitization. Explained via the paper, the treatment or condition label denotes: therapeutic diphenylcyclopropenone sensitization with weekly scalp DPC. Blood at each patch-test visit was drawn before the patch test was applied. To be eligible, patients had to be aged 18 to 70, diagnosed with alopecia and judged suitable for DPC therapy, while pregnant patients were excluded. Total RNA was extracted from unfractionated whole blood collected in Tempus Blood RNA tubes. The method behind the library was RACE. Instrument on record: NextSeq 500. Library preparation attached unique molecular identifiers to individual cDNA molecules for quantitative, reproducible TCR counting. For every blood RNA sample, sequencing covered both the TCR alpha and TCR beta chains. Per the original workflow: A median of roughly 100,000 TCRs per sample was observed, with a range of about 20,000 to 750,000. V, J and CDR3 annotation of the TCR reads was carried out using the Decombinator software suite. Every sample was subsampled to the same number of TCRs (28,000) for the PS versus PT1 abundance plots. TCRs were defined as expanded if absent before sensitization and observed at least eight times at the 2-week time point. In-frame beta chains were kept once TCRdb had trimmed the public reads at Q25 with fastp and called clones with MiXCR. For every CDR3 protein sequence, its rows merge into one entry that carries the most common genes and DNA. TCRdb's processing, not the authors', yielded these V and J calls. This sample is represented by more than 70,000 distinct CDR3 sequences; approximately 10% of them were singletons. The biggest ten clones account for more than 1% of the sample.

This clonotype was found many times. The target of this receptor is not known. No quality values exist for individual bases; no much larger clone is one base distant. Paper-wide results and their limitations: Repeated subsampling changed both the strength of the expansion versus patch-test correlation and the threshold at which that correlation became significant. Because all patients had alopecia, a presumed autoimmune disease, the immune response of the patients might differ from that of healthy individuals. Patch test score was positively correlated with the number of PT1 expanded TCRs, with significance at thresholds 8, 16 and 32 but not at 4. Significantly more large CDR3 similarity clusters were formed by expanded TCRs than by pre-sensitization or healthy control sets, consistent with antigen-driven responses. DPC sensitization did not change how many TCRs were above 1 in 1000 frequency, and no evidence was found of alterations in global repertoire structure.

The sequencing used whole blood, collected in connection with sensitization to the hapten diphenylcyclopropenone (DPC). The sequence links TRBV6-1 to TRBJ1-2, with TRBD1 matching 8 junction bases. The sequence was obtained from a woman in her twenties or thirties with alopecia areata. Some clones in this sample may be carry-over from other donors' samples. The DNA sequence is given as TGTGCCAGCAGCCAAGGACAGGGAGCCGTCTATGGCTACACCTTC. This translates into CASSQGQGAVYGYTF.